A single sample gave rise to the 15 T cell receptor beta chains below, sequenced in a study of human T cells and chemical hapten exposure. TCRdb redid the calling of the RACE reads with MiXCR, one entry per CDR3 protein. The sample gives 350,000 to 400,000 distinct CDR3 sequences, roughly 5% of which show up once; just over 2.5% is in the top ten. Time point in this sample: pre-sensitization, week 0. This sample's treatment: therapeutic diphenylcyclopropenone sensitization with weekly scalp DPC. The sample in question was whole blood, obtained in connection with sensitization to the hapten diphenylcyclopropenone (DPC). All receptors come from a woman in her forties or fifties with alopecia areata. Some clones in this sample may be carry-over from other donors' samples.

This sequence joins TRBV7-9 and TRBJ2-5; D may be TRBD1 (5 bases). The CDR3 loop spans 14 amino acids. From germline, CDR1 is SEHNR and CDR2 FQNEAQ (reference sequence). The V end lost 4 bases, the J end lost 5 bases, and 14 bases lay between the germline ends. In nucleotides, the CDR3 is TGTGCCAGCAGCTCTTCCAGGGTGGGTGAGACCCAGTACTTC. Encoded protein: CASSSSRVGETQYF.

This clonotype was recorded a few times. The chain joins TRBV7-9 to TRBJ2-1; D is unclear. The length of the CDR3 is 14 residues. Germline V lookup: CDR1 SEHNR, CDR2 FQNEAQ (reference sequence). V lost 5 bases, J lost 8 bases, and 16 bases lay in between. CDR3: CASSRPGQADEQFF. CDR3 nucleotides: TGTGCCAGCAGCAGACCCGGGCAGGCGGATGAGCAGTTCTTC.

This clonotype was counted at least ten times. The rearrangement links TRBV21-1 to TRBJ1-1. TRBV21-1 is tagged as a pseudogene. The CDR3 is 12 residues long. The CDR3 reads CASSPMNTEAFF. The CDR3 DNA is TGTGCCAGCAGCCCCATGAACACTGAAGCTTTCTTT.

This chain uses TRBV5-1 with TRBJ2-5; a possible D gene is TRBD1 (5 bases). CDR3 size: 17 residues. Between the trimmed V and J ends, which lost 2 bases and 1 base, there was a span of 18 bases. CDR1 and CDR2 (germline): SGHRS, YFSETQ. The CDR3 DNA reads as TGCGCCAGCAGCTTCCCACCGGGCAGGGCATTCCAAGAGACCCAGTACTTC. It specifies CASSFPPGRAFQETQYF.

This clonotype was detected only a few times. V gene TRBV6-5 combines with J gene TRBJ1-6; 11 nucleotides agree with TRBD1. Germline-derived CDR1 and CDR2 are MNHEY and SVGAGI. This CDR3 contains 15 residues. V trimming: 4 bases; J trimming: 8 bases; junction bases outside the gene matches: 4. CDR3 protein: CASSFGQGAYSPLHF. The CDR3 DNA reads TGTGCCAGCAGTTTCGGACAGGGGGCATATTCACCCCTCCACTTT.

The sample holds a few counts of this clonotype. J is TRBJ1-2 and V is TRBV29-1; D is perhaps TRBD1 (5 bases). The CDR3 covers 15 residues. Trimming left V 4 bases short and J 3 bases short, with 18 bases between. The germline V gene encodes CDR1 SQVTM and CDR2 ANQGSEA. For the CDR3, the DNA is TGCAGCGTTGCAGGGATAGGGGTGATCGACTATGGCTACACCTTC. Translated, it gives CSVAGIGVIDYGYTF.

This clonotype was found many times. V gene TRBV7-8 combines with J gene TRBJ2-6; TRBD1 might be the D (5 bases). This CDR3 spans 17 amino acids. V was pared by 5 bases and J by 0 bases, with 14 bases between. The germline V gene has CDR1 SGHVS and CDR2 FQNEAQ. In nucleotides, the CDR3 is TGTGCCAGCAGCGGGCAGGGCAGGAACTCTGGGGCCAACGTCCTGACTTTC. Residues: CASSGQGRNSGANVLTF.

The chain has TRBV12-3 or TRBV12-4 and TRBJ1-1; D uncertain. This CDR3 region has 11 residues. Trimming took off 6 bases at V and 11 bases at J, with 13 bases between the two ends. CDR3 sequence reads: CASSDTPGAFF. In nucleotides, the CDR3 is TGTGCCAGCAGCGATACCCCTGGTGCTTTCTTT.

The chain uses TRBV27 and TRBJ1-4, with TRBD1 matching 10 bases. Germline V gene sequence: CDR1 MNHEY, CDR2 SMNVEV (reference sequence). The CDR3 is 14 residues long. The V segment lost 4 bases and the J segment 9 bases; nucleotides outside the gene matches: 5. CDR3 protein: CASSSTGGAQKLFF. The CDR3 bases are TGTGCCAGCAGTTCGACAGGGGGCGCGCAAAAACTGTTTTTT.

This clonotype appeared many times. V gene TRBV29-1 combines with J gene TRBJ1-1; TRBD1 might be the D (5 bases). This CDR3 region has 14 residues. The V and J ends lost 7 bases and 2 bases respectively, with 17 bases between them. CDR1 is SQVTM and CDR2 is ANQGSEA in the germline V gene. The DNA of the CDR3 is TGCAGCGCTGGCCGCGGGACGGACAACACTGAAGCTTTCTTT. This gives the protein CSAGRGTDNTEAFF.

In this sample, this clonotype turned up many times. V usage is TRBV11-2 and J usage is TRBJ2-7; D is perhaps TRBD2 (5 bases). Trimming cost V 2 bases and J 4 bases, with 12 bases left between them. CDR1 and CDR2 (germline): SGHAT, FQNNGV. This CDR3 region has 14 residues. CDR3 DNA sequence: TGTGCCAGCAGCTTATCCGGGATCTGGTACGAGCAGTACTTC. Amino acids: CASSLSGIWYEQYF.

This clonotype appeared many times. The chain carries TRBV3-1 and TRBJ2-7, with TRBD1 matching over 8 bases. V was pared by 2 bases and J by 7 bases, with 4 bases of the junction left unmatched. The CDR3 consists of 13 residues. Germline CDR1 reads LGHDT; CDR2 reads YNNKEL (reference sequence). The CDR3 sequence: CASSQRDRREQYF. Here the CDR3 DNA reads TGTGCCAGCAGCCAAAGGGACAGGAGGGAGCAGTACTTC.

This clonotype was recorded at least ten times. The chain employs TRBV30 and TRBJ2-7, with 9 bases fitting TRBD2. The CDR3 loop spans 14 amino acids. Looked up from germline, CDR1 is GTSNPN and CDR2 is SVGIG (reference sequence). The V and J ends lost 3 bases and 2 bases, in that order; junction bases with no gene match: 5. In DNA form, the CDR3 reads TGTGCCTGGAGGGAGATAGCGGGAGCCTACGAGCAGTACTTC. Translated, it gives CAWREIAGAYEQYF.

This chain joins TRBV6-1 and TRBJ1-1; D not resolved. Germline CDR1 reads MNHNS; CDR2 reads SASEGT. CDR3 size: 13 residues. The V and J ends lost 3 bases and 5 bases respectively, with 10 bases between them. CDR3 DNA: TGTGCCAGCAGTGAGAGCCGAAGAACTGAAGCTTTCTTT. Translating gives CASSESRRTEAFF.

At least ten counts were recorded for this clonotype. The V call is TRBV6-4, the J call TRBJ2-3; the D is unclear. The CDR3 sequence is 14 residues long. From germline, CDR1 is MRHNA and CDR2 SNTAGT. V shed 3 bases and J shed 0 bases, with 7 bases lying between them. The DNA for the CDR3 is TGTGCCAGCAGTGAAACGGCTAGCACAGATACGCAGTATTTT. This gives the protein CASSETASTDTQYF.